A single sample is the source of the 25 T cell receptor beta chains below, sequenced in a study of CD8 T cells in ankylosing spondylitis. One entry per CDR3 protein results from TCRdb running MiXCR on the 5' RACE reads. The data hold 250,000 to 400,000 distinct CDR3 sequences, with around a tenth observed a single time. The material sequenced was blood, either unsorted or a sorted T cell fraction (not recorded which). These receptors were taken from a female donor with ankylosing spondylitis or in good health (not recorded which).

This clonotype was observed at least ten times. V usage is TRBV6-2 or TRBV6-3 and J usage is TRBJ2-1; maybe TRBD2 (5 bases). Trimming shortened V by 2 bases and J by 9 bases, and 11 bases separated the two germline ends. The CDR3 is 13 amino acids. From germline, CDR1 is MNHEY and CDR2 SVGEGT. In nucleotides, the CDR3 is TGTGCCAGCAGTTACCGGCTAGCTGGTGAGCAGTTCTTC. Protein: CASSYRLAGEQFF.

The chain combines TRBV25-1 with TRBJ1-2; TRBD1 matches at 7 bases. Germline trimming cut 2 bases from V and 8 bases from J; bases unmatched to any gene: 14. The CDR3 loop spans 16 amino acids. CDR1 and CDR2 from the germline V gene are MGHDK and SYGVNS. The CDR3 is CASSEPLVDRPLGYTF. The CDR3 coding sequence is TGTGCCAGCAGTGAACCCCTGGTGGACAGGCCACTGGGCTACACCTTC.

The sample holds many counts of this clonotype. The V and J genes are TRBV28 and TRBJ2-7; 8 positions match TRBD1. CDR1 MDHEN and CDR2 SYDVKM come from the germline V gene. The CDR3 totals 15 residues. J was trimmed by 3 bases and V by 2 bases; bases with no gene match: 6. The CDR3, as DNA: TGTGCCAGCAGTTTAGCCGGGACAGGCGACTACGAGCAGTACTTC. Protein: CASSLAGTGDYEQYF.

This clonotype showed up many times. This chain uses TRBV5-1 with TRBJ2-1; D uncertain. Germline V gene data show CDR1 as SGHRS and CDR2 as YFSETQ. The CDR3 runs 14 residues. The V end lost 2 bases, the J end lost 3 bases, and 9 bases lay between the germline ends. CDR3 nucleotides: TGCGCCAGCAGCTTACGTTCGTTCTACAATGAGCAGTTCTTC. Protein sequence: CASSLRSFYNEQFF.

This clonotype was seen ten or more times. J is TRBJ2-5 and V is TRBV20-1; no clear D gene. The CDR3 extends over 14 amino acids. V lost 4 bases, J lost 5 bases, and 17 bases lay in between. In germline, CDR1 is DFQATT, CDR2 SNEGSKA (reference sequence). The CDR3 DNA reads TGCAGTGCTAAAACCCTTAGGGTAGGGGAGACCCAGTACTTC. Protein: CSAKTLRVGETQYF.

This clonotype has ten or more counts. The gene calls are TRBV7-2 and TRBJ1-5; the match to TRBD1 covers 7 bases. The germline V gene encodes CDR1 SGHTA and CDR2 FQGNSA. The CDR3 loop spans 13 amino acids. V gave up 3 bases and J gave up 4 bases; unmatched junction bases: 0. This CDR3 reads CASSLTGNQPQHF. CDR3 in DNA: TGTGCCAGCAGCTTGACAGGGAATCAGCCCCAGCATTTT.

This clonotype was picked up a small number of times. The chain is built from TRBV7-9 and TRBJ2-7; a possible D gene is TRBD2 (6 bases). The CDR3 has 15 amino acids. In germline, CDR1 is SEHNR, CDR2 FQNEAQ (reference sequence). Trimming removed 1 base at V and 3 bases at J, with 13 bases between. Here the CDR3 DNA reads TGTGCCAGCAGCTTAGAAGGACTACTGGGCTACGAGCAGTACTTC. Amino acid sequence: CASSLEGLLGYEQYF.

The chain has TRBV20-1 and TRBJ1-5, with D possibly being TRBD1 (5 bases). Germline CDR1 reads DFQATT; CDR2 reads SNEGSKA (reference sequence). This CDR3 has 14 amino acids. Trimming took off 3 bases at V and 2 bases at J, with 11 bases between the two ends. The CDR3 protein is CSARGGDRNQPQHF. The CDR3, as DNA: TGCAGTGCTAGGGGGGGGGATCGCAATCAGCCCCAGCATTTT.

This clonotype was counted at least ten times. V gene TRBV12-3 or TRBV12-4 combines with J gene TRBJ2-2; possibly TRBD1 or TRBD2 for D (6 bases each). Trimming shortened V by 5 bases and J by 14 bases, and 18 bases separated the two germline ends. The CDR3 extends over 13 amino acids. CDR3 sequence: CASSLGGLGSLFF. The CDR3 nucleotides read TGTGCCAGCAGTCTAGGGGGGTTAGGGAGTCTGTTTTTT.

This clonotype was counted ten times or more. J is TRBJ2-3 and V is TRBV4-1; 7 positions agree with TRBD1. The V gene's germline CDR1 is MGHRA and CDR2 YSYEKL. This CDR3 contains 16 residues. Trimming at V came to 0 bases and at J to 3 bases, leaving 6 bases not matched to a gene. Here the CDR3 DNA reads TGCGCCAGCAGCCAAGATCCGGGACAGCTAACAGATACGCAGTATTTT. Its translation is CASSQDPGQLTDTQYF.

This clonotype was recorded at least ten times. This chain uses TRBV20-1 with TRBJ2-1; 12 nucleotides agree with TRBD2. Per the germline V gene, CDR1 is DFQATT and CDR2 is SNEGSKA (reference sequence). This CDR3 contains 18 residues. With 6 bases clipped from V and 0 bases from J, the junction kept 12 bases outside the gene matches. The CDR3 DNA reads as TGCAGTGCGAAACTAGCGGGGGGTCTTTTGAGCTCCTACAATGAGCAGTTCTTC. Its protein product is CSAKLAGGLLSSYNEQFF.

This clonotype came up many times. J is TRBJ2-3 and V is TRBV6-2 or TRBV6-3; D unclear. Between the trimmed V and J ends, which lost 1 base and 2 bases, there was a span of 7 bases. Germline CDR1 and CDR2: MNHEY and SVGEGT. The CDR3 spans 14 residues. CDR3 region: CASSYYRFTDTQYF. The CDR3 nucleotides are TGTGCCAGCAGTTACTATCGGTTCACAGATACGCAGTATTTT.

This clonotype appeared many times. V is TRBV10-3 and J is TRBJ2-1; D perhaps matches TRBD2 (6 bases). CDR3 length: 11 amino acids. Germline CDR1 and CDR2: ENHRY and SYGVKD. Trimming cost V 6 bases and J 10 bases, with 10 bases left between them. The CDR3 region has the DNA TGTGCCATCAGCCGGGAGAAGGAGCAGTTCTTC. Translated, it gives CAISREKEQFF.

This clonotype was counted many times. The chain uses TRBV10-2 and TRBJ1-2; D is unclear. Germline V gene data show CDR1 as WSHSY and CDR2 as SAAADI. The CDR3 has 13 residues. The V end was cut by 4 bases, the J end by 3 bases, with 9 bases between. CDR3 in DNA: TGCGCCAGCAGTGCCGGGGATGACTATGGCTACACCTTC. This gives the protein CASSAGDDYGYTF.

This clonotype was counted only a few times. The chain is built from TRBV12-3 or TRBV12-4 and TRBJ2-5; D might be TRBD1 (6 bases). Trimming removed 6 bases at V and 2 bases at J, with 16 bases between. The CDR3 has 15 amino acids. The CDR3 is CASSLHPGAQETQYF. The CDR3, as DNA: TGTGCCAGCAGCCTCCATCCAGGGGCACAAGAGACCCAGTACTTC.

The sample holds many counts of this clonotype. The chain carries TRBV10-2 and TRBJ1-1; D not certain. V dropped 6 bases and J dropped 7 bases, with 12 bases sitting between them. Germline V gene lookup returns CDR1 WSHSY and CDR2 SAAADI. The CDR3 runs 12 residues. CDR3 in DNA: TGCGCCAGCAGGGATGGGGATGGTGAAGCTTTCTTT. It encodes CASRDGDGEAFF.

Ten or more counts support this clonotype. The chain has TRBV2 and TRBJ1-2; 7 bases agree with TRBD1. The V gene end was trimmed by 1 base and the J gene end by 4 bases; junction bases not matched to a gene: 9. Germline V gives CDR1 SNHLY, CDR2 FYNNEI. The CDR3 is made up of 16 amino acids. As DNA, the CDR3 is TGTGCCAGCAGTGAAGTTGAGGGGGCAAAGGGCTATGGCTACACCTTC. This gives the protein CASSEVEGAKGYGYTF.

This clonotype was recorded at least ten times. This sequence joins TRBV12-3 or TRBV12-4 and TRBJ2-7; 7 positions match TRBD2. Trimming at V came to 7 bases and at J to 3 bases, leaving 15 bases not matched to a gene. The CDR3 totals 16 residues. Here the CDR3 DNA reads TGTGCCAGCACCCATGTTCTGAGACTAGCTTTCTACGAGCAGTACTTC. As protein: CASTHVLRLAFYEQYF.

In this sample, this clonotype turned up many times. The genes are TRBV5-1 and TRBJ2-1, with 7 positions matching TRBD2. After removal of 8 bases from V and 4 bases from J, the junction contained 18 bases not matched to a gene. Germline V gene data show CDR1 as SGHRS and CDR2 as YFSETQ. The CDR3 is 17 residues long. The CDR3 DNA is TGCGCCAGTTCCGGACTCACCATGACGGGGGGATACAATGAGCAGTTCTTC. Encoded protein: CASSGLTMTGGYNEQFF. Full variable domain (missing parts from reference TRBV5-1 and TRBJ2-1): KAGVTQTPRYLIKTRGQQVTLSCSPISGHRSVSWYQQTPGQGLQFLFEYFSETQRNKGNFPGRFSGRQFSNSRSEMNVSTLELGDSALYLCASSGLTMTGGYNEQFFGPGTRLTVL.

This clonotype was recorded many times. The rearrangement joins TRBV5-1 to TRBJ2-1; unclear D gene. The germline V gene encodes CDR1 SGHRS and CDR2 YFSETQ. The CDR3 spans 14 residues. Trimming stripped 0 bases from V and 5 bases from J, with 9 bases between. The CDR3 DNA follows: TGCGCCAGCAGCTTGGGCGGAACAAACAATGAGCAGTTCTTC. Protein product: CASSLGGTNNEQFF.

This clonotype occurred many times. The V and J genes are TRBV5-1 and TRBJ2-1; TRBD2 agrees at 14 bases. The germline CDR1 and CDR2 sequences are SGHRS and YFSETQ. This CDR3 is 17 amino acids long. The J segment lost 7 bases and the V segment lost 4 bases, leaving 10 bases of the junction unmatched. The CDR3 DNA is TGCGCCAGCAGCCTCCGAGGACTAGCGGGGGGTCCAAATGAGCAGTTCTTC. Translating it yields CASSLRGLAGGPNEQFF.

This clonotype was seen many times. V is TRBV12-3 or TRBV12-4 and J is TRBJ2-1, with D unclear. With 2 bases removed from V and 5 bases from J, the gap between germline ends came to 7 bases. The CDR3 contains 13 residues. In nucleotides, the CDR3 is TGTGCCAGCAGTTTAAGACCGAACAATGAGCAGTTCTTC. Its protein is CASSLRPNNEQFF.

The chain links TRBV27 to TRBJ2-4; tentatively, D is TRBD1 (7 bases). The ends were cut back, 2 bases at V and 0 bases at J, with 14 bases in the middle. Germline V gives CDR1 MNHEY, CDR2 SMNVEV (reference sequence). The CDR3 is 17 amino acids. CDR3 nucleotides: TGTGCCAGCAGTTTAGGAGGGGGACAGCTAGCCAAAAACATTCAGTACTTC. Translated: CASSLGGGQLAKNIQYF.

This clonotype appeared many times. The rearrangement uses TRBV5-1 and TRBJ2-5; weak D call: TRBD1 (7 bases). Germline assignment: CDR1 SGHRS and CDR2 YFSETQ. CDR3 length: 18 amino acids. The V end was cut by 0 bases, the J end by 4 bases, with 22 bases between. The CDR3 region has the DNA TGCGCCAGCAGCTTGGGGAACCCTTACAGGGGAGGAATAGAGACCCAGTACTTC. Its translation: CASSLGNPYRGGIETQYF.

This clonotype came up a few times. This sequence joins TRBV7-2 and TRBJ2-1; D remains unclear. CDR1 and CDR2 from the germline V gene are SGHTA and FQGNSA. The V end lost 1 base, the J end lost 0 bases, and 10 bases lay between the germline ends. This CDR3 is 16 amino acids long. The CDR3 spells CASSLGSGPSYNEQFF. Here the CDR3 DNA reads TGTGCCAGCAGCTTAGGTTCTGGCCCCTCCTACAATGAGCAGTTCTTC.